Listed here are 10 T cell receptor beta chains from one sample, sequenced in a study of blood T cell repertoires in COVID-19. The table came from immunoSEQ multiplex PCR; TCRdb's copy has only in-frame clones and leaves some out. There are 300,000 or so clones in the sample; roughly 87% occur only once, and 5.5% to 6% lies in the top ten. Sequencing input: PBMCs or T cells enriched from blood (not recorded which). These receptor sequences come from a woman aged 25 to 45 who had recovered from COVID-19.

The chain links TRBV7-2 to TRBJ1-5, with 7 positions matching TRBD1. J lost 4 bases, V lost 6 bases, and 9 bases had no gene match. This CDR3 is 15 amino acids long. Per germline, CDR1 SGHTA and CDR2 FQGNSA. CDR3 nucleotide sequence: TGTGCCAGCAGTCAAACAGGGGCGAGGAATCAGCCCCAGCATTTT. This codes for CASSQTGARNQPQHF.

The chain's CDR3 is CATSGRDYHHEQYF. The CDR3 region has the DNA TGTGCCACCAGTGGCCGCGACTACCACCACGAGCAGTACTTC. This sequence joins TRBV24-1 and TRBJ2-7, with a weak D call TRBD2 (5 bases). V lost 5 bases, J lost 5 bases, and 15 bases lay in between. This CDR3 is built from 14 residues. CDR1 and CDR2 from the germline V gene are KGHDR and SFDVKD.

The chain couples TRBV30 to TRBJ1-2, with 11 bases aligning to TRBD1. This CDR3 has 19 amino acids. The V gene end was trimmed by 2 bases and the J gene end by 7 bases; junction bases not matched to a gene: 21. CDR1 is GTSNPN and CDR2 is SVGIG in the germline V gene (reference sequence). CDR3 protein: CAWSFQSGFGTGGKGGYTF. In DNA form, the CDR3 reads TGTGCCTGGAGTTTCCAGAGCGGTTTTGGGACAGGGGGTAAGGGTGGCTACACCTTC. Combining the CDR3 with reference TRBV30 and TRBJ1-2 gives the whole variable domain SQTIHQWPATLVQPVGSPLSLECTVEGTSNPNLYWYRQAAGRGLQLLFYSVGIGQISSEVPQNLSASRPQDRQFILSSKKLLLSDSGFYLCAWSFQSGFGTGGKGGYTFGSGTRLTVV.

This chain uses TRBV6-5 with TRBJ1-2; D gene uncertain. From germline, CDR1 is MNHEY and CDR2 SVGAGI. CDR3 size: 13 residues. Between the trimmed V and J ends, which lost 2 bases and 6 bases, there was a span of 10 bases. The CDR3 sequence: CASSYHGIDGYTF. CDR3 nucleotides: TGTGCCAGCAGTTACCACGGGATCGATGGCTACACCTTC.

V and J are TRBV6-5 and TRBJ1-5, with 9 positions matching TRBD1. V was clipped by 6 bases and J by 6 bases; unmatched bases: 9. Germline CDR1 is MNHEY and CDR2 is SVGAGI. The CDR3 runs 15 residues. The CDR3 coding sequence is TGTGCCAGCAGGCCGCAAACAGGGGGCAGTCAGCCCCAGCATTTT. Its translation: CASRPQTGGSQPQHF.

The count of this clone is one. This chain uses TRBV5-1 with TRBJ2-1, with 11 bases matching TRBD2. V shed 2 bases, J shed 5 bases, and the junction held 3 bases outside the gene matches. The CDR3 is 15 residues long. Germline V lookup: CDR1 SGHRS, CDR2 YFSETQ. The CDR3 bases are TGCGCCAGCAGCTTCATAGCGGGGGGGAACAATGAGCAGTTCTTC. This codes for CASSFIAGGNNEQFF.

V usage is TRBV29-1 and J usage is TRBJ2-5, with 11 nucleotides matching TRBD2. Germline values: CDR1 SQVTM, CDR2 ANQGSEA. Trimming at V came to 3 bases and at J to 7 bases, leaving 10 bases not matched to a gene. This CDR3 comprises 15 residues. Here the CDR3 DNA reads TGCAGCGTTGATGAGACAACTAGCGGGGGAGGGACCCAGTACTTC. As protein: CSVDETTSGGGTQYF.

This chain uses TRBV9 with TRBJ2-2; TRBD2 matches 9 bases. V lost 0 bases and J lost 5; bases outside the gene matches: 11. Germline V gives CDR1 SGDLS, CDR2 YYNGEE. This CDR3 is 18 amino acids long. CDR3 in amino acids: CASSVVAMAGGLTGELFF. In DNA, the CDR3 is TGTGCCAGCAGCGTAGTGGCGATGGCGGGGGGGCTTACCGGGGAGCTGTTTTTT.

The chain combines TRBV4-3 with TRBJ1-1; 12 bases are a match to TRBD1. The length of the CDR3 is 17 residues. Germline V gene data show CDR1 as LGHNA and CDR2 as YSLEER. The V segment lost 0 bases and the J segment 5 bases; nucleotides outside the gene matches: 7. The CDR3 DNA reads TGCGCCAGCAGCCAAGAGGGGACAGGGGGCACGGATACTGAAGCTTTCTTT. Its translation: CASSQEGTGGTDTEAFF.

This chain links TRBV4-3 with TRBJ2-1; tentative D call: TRBD2 (5 bases). Germline V CDR1 and CDR2: LGHNA, YSLEER. This CDR3 is 16 amino acids long. V gave up 1 base and J gave up 1 base, with 11 bases separating them. The CDR3, as DNA: TGCGCCAGCAGCCAAGCGGGGTGGAGGTCCTACAATGAGCAGTTCTTC. Translated: CASSQAGWRSYNEQFF.